The 2 T cell receptor beta chains given below trace back to one sample, sequenced in a study of OX40 agonist ivuxolimab in advanced cancers. TCRdb's table, derived via immunoSEQ multiplex PCR, lists solely in-frame clones and lacks some. Among about 150,000 clones listed, 75% to 95% were seen once. The specimen was CD4+ or CD8+ T cells sorted from blood, collected in a trial of the OX40 agonist ivuxolimab. These receptors all come from an adult with an advanced solid tumor such as melanoma, head and neck, liver or kidney cancer.

The rearrangement links TRBV28 to TRBJ2-7; tentatively, D is TRBD1 (5 bases). Germline assignment: CDR1 MDHEN and CDR2 SYDVKM. The CDR3 contains 17 residues. V was clipped by 7 bases and J by 1 base, with 23 bases between them. The CDR3 DNA is TGTGCCAGCATCGATGAACAGTGGGGCCTCTTATCCTACGAGCAGTACTTC. This sequence encodes CASIDEQWGLLSYEQYF.

This chain uses TRBV5-1 with TRBJ1-2, with 10 positions matching TRBD1. CDR1 is SGHRS and CDR2 is YFSETQ in the germline V gene. V was pared by 3 bases and J by 4 bases, with 12 bases of the junction left unmatched. The CDR3 is 17 residues long. The CDR3 protein is CASSSLTGGYLSYGYTF. CDR3 nucleotides: TGCGCCAGCAGCTCCTTGACAGGGGGCTATTTGTCCTATGGCTACACCTTC.